The 2 T cell receptor beta chains below were found in one sample sequenced in a study of blood T cell repertoires in COVID-19. Sequencing used immunoSEQ multiplex PCR; TCRdb keeps in-frame clones, though not all of them. The sample consists of 300,000 to 400,000 clones, approximately 86% of them appearing once. Sequenced: peripheral blood. The receptors stem from a woman aged 60 to 75 with COVID-19, enrolled during active disease.

The chain recombines TRBV2 with TRBJ1-1; 7 positions match TRBD1. The CDR3 runs to 15 residues. The V and J ends lost 2 bases and 2 bases, in that order; junction bases with no gene match: 5. Germline V CDR1 and CDR2: SNHLY, FYNNEI. DNA of the CDR3: TGTGCCAGCAGTGAATACGGGACAGCTAACACTGAAGCTTTCTTT. Translating gives CASSEYGTANTEAFF.

The CDR3 spells CASSPGTGALSGKGYTF. In DNA, the CDR3 is TGTGCCAGTAGTCCAGGGACAGGAGCTCTATCAGGTAAGGGCTACACCTTC. The rearrangement links TRBV19 to TRBJ1-2; 8 bases are a match to TRBD1. The CDR3 is made up of 17 amino acids. V trimming: 5 bases; J trimming: 8 bases; junction bases outside the gene matches: 19. Germline values: CDR1 LNHDA, CDR2 SQIVND (reference sequence).